This T cell receptor beta chain stems from a study of low-dose radiotherapy and immunotherapy resistance in tumors. This clonotype was detected a few times. Gene-specific TRAV and TRBV primers were used for first-strand cDNA, covering alpha and beta chains. Amplification, which lasted around 18 PCR cycles, used a constant-region primer and V-primer adapter to amplify TCRs. TCRdb reprocessed the reads with MiXCR, giving one entry per CDR3 protein. The sample carries approximately 7,200 distinct CDR3 sequences, around 80% recorded once. Trimming left V 6 bases short and J 2 bases short, with 4 bases between. This CDR3 has 12 residues. Per the germline V gene, CDR1 is MNHNS and CDR2 is SASEGT.

The source of this sequence is a human donor with advanced metastatic prostate, ovarian, gallbladder or colorectal cancer (not recorded which). This table probably holds off-target reads from a library built for another chain. The rearrangement links TRBV6-1 to TRBJ2-2; D gene uncertain. The CDR3 reads CASSPNTGELFF. The CDR3 DNA sequence: TGTGCCAGCAGCCCTAACACCGGGGAGCTGTTTTTT.